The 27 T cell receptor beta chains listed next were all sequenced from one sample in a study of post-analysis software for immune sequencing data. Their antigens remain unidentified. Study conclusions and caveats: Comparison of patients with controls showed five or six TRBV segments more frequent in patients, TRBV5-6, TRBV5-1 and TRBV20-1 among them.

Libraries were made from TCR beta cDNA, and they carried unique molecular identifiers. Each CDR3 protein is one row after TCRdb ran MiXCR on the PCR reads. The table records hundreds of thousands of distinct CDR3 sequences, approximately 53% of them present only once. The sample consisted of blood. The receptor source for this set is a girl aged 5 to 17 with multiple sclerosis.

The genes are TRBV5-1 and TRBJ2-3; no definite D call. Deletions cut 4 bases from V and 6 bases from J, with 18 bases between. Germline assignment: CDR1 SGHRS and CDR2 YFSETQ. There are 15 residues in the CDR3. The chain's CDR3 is CASSPDSPRRDTQYF. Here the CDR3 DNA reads TGCGCCAGCAGCCCCGACTCCCCACGTAGGGATACGCAGTATTTT.

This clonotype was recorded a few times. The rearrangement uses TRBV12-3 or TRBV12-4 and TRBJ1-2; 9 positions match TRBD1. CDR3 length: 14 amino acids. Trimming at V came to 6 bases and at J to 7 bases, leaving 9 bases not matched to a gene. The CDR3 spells CASSHRDRVRGYTF. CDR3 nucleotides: TGTGCCAGCAGCCACCGGGACAGGGTTCGTGGCTACACCTTC.

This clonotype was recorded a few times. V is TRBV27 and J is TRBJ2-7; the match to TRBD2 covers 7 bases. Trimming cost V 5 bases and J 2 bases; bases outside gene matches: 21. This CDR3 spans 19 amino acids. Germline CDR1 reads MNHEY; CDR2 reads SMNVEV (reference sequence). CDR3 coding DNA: TGTGCCAGCAGTCTCTCACGGGCAGGCTATAACGGGACTACCTACGAGCAGTACTTC. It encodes CASSLSRAGYNGTTYEQYF.

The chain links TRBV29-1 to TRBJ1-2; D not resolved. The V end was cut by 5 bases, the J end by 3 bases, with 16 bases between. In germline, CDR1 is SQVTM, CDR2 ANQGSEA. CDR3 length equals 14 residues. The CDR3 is CSVPRAAGDYGYTF. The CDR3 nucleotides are TGCAGCGTTCCTCGGGCAGCGGGAGACTATGGCTACACCTTC.

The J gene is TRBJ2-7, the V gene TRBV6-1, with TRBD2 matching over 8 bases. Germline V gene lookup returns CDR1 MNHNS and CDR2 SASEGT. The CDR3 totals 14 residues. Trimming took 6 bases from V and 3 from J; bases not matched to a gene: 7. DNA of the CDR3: TGTGCCAGCAGCCCCAGCGGGGGCTTCTACGAGCAGTACTTC. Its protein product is CASSPSGGFYEQYF.

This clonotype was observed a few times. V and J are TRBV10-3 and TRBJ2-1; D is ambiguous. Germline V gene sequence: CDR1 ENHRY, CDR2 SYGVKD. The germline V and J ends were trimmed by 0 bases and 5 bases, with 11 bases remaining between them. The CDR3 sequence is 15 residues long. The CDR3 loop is CAISESFGQNNEQFF. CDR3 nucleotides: TGTGCCATCAGTGAGTCATTCGGGCAGAACAATGAGCAGTTCTTC.

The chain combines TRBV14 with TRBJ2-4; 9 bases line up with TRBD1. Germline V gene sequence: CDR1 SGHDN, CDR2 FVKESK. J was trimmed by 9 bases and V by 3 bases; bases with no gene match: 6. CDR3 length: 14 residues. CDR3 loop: CASSQGTGHSIQYF. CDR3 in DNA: TGTGCCAGCAGCCAGGGGACAGGGCATAGCATTCAGTACTTC. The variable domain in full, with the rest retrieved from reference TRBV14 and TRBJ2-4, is EAGVTQFPSHSVIEKGQTVTLRCDPISGHDNLYWYRRVMGKEIKFLLHFVKESKQDESGMPNNRFLAERTGGTYSTLKVQPAELEDSGVYFCASSQGTGHSIQYFGAGTRLSVL.

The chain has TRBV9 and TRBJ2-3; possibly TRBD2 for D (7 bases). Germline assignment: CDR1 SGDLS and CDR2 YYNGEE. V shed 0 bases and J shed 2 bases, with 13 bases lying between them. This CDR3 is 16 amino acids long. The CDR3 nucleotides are TGTGCCAGCAGCGTAGTCGGCGGGGGCTTCACAGATACGCAGTATTTT. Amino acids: CASSVVGGGFTDTQYF.

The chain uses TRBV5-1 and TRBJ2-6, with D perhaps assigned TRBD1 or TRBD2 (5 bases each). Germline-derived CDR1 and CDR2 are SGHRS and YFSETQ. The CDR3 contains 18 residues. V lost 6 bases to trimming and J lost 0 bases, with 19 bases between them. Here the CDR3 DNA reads TGCGCCAGCACCAATCGGGACGCAGGATTCTCTGGGGCCAACGTCCTGACTTTC. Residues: CASTNRDAGFSGANVLTF.

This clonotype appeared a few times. The CDR3, as DNA: TGCAGTGCCTATAGCGGTAATTACAATGAGCAGTTCTTC. It translates to CSAYSGNYNEQFF. The V gene is TRBV20-1, the J gene TRBJ2-1; D may be TRBD2 (6 bases). CDR1 is DFQATT, CDR2 SNEGSKA, per germline (reference sequence). Trimming cost V 6 bases and J 4 bases, with 13 bases left between them. The CDR3 is 13 residues long.

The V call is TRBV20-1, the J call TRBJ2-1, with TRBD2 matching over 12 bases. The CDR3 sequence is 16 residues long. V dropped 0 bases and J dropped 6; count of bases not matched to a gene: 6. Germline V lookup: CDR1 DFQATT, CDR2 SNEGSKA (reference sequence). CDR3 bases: TGCAGTGCTAGAGAGCTAGCGGGGGGGCGGGTCAATGAGCAGTTCTTC. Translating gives CSARELAGGRVNEQFF.

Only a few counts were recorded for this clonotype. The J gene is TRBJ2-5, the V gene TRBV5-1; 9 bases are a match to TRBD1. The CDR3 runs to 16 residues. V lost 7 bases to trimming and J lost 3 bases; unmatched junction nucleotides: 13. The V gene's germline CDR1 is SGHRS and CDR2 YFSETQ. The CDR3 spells CASATGQGILEETQYF. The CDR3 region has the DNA TGCGCCAGCGCGACAGGACAGGGGATCTTAGAAGAGACCCAGTACTTC.

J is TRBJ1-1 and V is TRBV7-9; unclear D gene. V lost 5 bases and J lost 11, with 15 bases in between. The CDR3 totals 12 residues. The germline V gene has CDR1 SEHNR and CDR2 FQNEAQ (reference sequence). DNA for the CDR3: TGTGCCAGCAGCGTAAACACGGGCGGGGCTTTCTTT. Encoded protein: CASSVNTGGAFF.

CDR3 region: CSASFQASYNEQFF. The CDR3 coding sequence is TGCAGTGCTAGTTTCCAGGCCTCCTACAATGAGCAGTTCTTC. The V call is TRBV20-1, the J call TRBJ2-7; D uncertain. The J call may be wrong; the DNA end is better matched by TRBJ2-1. The CDR3 is 14 residues long. Germline CDR1 is DFQATT and CDR2 is SNEGSKA (reference sequence).

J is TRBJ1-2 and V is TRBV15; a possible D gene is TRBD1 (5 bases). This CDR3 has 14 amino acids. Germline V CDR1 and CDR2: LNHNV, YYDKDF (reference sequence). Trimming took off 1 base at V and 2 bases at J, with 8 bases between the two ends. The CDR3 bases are TGTGCCACCAGCAGAGGGGCAGGGAACTATGGCTACACCTTC. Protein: CATSRGAGNYGYTF.

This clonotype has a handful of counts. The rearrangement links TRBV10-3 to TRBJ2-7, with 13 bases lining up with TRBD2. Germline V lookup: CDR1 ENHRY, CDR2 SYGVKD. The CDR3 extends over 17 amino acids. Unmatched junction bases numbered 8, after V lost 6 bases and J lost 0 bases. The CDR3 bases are TGTGCCATCAGGGAGGGACTAGCGGGACTTAGCTCCTACGAGCAGTACTTC. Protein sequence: CAIREGLAGLSSYEQYF.

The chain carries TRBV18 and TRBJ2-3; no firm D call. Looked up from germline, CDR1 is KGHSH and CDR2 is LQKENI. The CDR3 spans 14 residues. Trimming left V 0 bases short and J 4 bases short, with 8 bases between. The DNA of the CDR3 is TGTGCCAGCTCACCACCTCGGTGGTCAGATACGCAGTATTTT. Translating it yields CASSPPRWSDTQYF.

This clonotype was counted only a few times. CDR3 protein: CASRQWDHEAFF. The CDR3 nucleotides read TGTGCCAGCAGGCAATGGGACCATGAAGCTTTCTTT. The chain carries TRBV7-9 and TRBJ1-1, with D possibly being TRBD1 (5 bases). This CDR3 has 12 residues. Trimming cost V 6 bases and J 7 bases, with 12 bases left between them. The V gene's germline CDR1 is SEHNR and CDR2 FQNEAQ (reference sequence).

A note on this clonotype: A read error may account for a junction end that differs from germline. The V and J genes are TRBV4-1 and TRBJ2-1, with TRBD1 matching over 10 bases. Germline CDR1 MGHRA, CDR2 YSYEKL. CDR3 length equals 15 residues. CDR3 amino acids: CASSQGTGANNEQFF. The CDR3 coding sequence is TGTGCCAGCAGCCAAGGGACAGGGGCGAACAATGAGCAGTTCTTC.

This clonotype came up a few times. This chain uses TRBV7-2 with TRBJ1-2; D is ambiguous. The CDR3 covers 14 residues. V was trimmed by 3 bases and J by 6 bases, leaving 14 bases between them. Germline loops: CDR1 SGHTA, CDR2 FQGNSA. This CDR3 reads CASSFSARADGYTF. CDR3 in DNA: TGTGCCAGCAGCTTTTCCGCGAGGGCAGATGGCTACACCTTC.

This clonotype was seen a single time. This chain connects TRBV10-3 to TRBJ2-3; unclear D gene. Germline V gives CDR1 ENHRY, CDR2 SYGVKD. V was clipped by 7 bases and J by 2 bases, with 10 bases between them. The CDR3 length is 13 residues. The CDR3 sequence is CAIKTPVTDTQYF. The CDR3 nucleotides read TGTGCCATCAAGACACCCGTCACAGATACGCAGTATTTT.

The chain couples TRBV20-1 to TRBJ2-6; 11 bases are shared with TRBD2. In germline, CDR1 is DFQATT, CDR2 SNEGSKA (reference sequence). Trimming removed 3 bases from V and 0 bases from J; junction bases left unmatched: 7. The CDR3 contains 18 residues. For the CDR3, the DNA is TGCAGTGCTAGGCCCACTCTAGCGGGAGGCTCTGGGGCCAACGTCCTGACTTTC. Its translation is CSARPTLAGGSGANVLTF.

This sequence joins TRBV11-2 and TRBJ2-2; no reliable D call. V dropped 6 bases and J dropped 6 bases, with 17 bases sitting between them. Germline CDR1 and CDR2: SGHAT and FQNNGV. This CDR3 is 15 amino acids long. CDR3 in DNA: TGTGCCAGCAGATACGTTTTGGGTATCCCCGGGGAGCTGTTTTTT. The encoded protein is CASRYVLGIPGELFF. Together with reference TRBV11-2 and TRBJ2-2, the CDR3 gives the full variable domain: EAGVAQSPRYKIIEKRQSVAFWCNPISGHATLYWYQQILGQGPKLLIQFQNNGVVDDSQLPKDRFSAERLKGVDSTLKIQPAKLEDSAVYLCASRYVLGIPGELFFGEGSRLTVL.

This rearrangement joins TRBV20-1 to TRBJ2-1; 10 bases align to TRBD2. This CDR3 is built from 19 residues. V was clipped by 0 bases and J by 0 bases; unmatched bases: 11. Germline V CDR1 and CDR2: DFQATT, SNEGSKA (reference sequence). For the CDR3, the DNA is TGCAGTGCTAGAGATTCGCTTGCAAGCGGGAGGGTCTCCTACAATGAGCAGTTCTTC. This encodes CSARDSLASGRVSYNEQFF.

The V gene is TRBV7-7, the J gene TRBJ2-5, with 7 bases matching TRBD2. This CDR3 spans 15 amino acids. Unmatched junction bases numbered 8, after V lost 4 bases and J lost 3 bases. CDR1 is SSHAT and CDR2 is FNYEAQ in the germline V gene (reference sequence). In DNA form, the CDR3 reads TGTGCCAGCAGCTCCTATTCCGGGGGGAAAGAGACCCAGTACTTC. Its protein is CASSSYSGGKETQYF. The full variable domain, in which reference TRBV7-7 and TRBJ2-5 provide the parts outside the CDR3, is GAGVSQSPRYKVTKRGQDVTLRCDPISSHATLYWYQQALGQGPEFLTYFNYEAQPDKSGLPSDRFSAERPEGSISTLTIQRTEQRDSAMYRCASSSYSGGKETQYFGPGTRLLVL.

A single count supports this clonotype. Written as DNA, the CDR3 is TGTGCCACTTCAGGGGGCGGTCAGCCCCAGCATTTT. Its protein is CATSGGGQPQHF. The genes are TRBV6-6 and TRBJ1-5, with TRBD1 matching over 8 bases. Germline V gene sequence: CDR1 MNHNY, CDR2 SVGAGI (reference sequence). This CDR3 is 12 amino acids long. V lost 10 bases to trimming and J lost 6 bases; unmatched junction nucleotides: 5.

The CDR3 reads CASEGGYNQPQHF. CDR3 bases: TGTGCCAGTGAGGGAGGGTACAATCAGCCCCAGCATTTT. The V and J genes are TRBV2 and TRBJ1-5; D is unclear. Trimming stripped 9 bases from V and 3 bases from J, with 12 bases between. CDR1 SNHLY and CDR2 FYNNEI come from the germline V gene. This CDR3 has 13 residues.